These 8 T cell receptor beta chains were all obtained from the same sample, sequenced in a study of T cells after yellow fever vaccination. TCRdb analysed the 5' RACE reads with MiXCR anew, one entry per CDR3 protein. The data contain 200,000 to 250,000 distinct CDR3 sequences, roughly 3% of them singletons. The input for sequencing was CD4+ T cells sorted from PBMCs, taken 10 days after the yellow fever booster vaccination. The receptors originated from a man younger than 30 who received the YFV17D yellow fever vaccine.

This clonotype was picked up many times. CDR3 DNA: TGCAGCGTTAAACAGGGGGCTCCGGAGACCCAGTACTTC. Residues: CSVKQGAPETQYF. The chain recombines TRBV29-1 with TRBJ2-5; 9 bases map to TRBD1. CDR1 and CDR2 (germline): SQVTM, ANQGSEA. Unmatched junction bases numbered 6, after V lost 5 bases and J lost 5 bases. The CDR3 has 13 residues.

The table lists this clonotype with many counts. The chain joins TRBV7-2 to TRBJ1-5, with TRBD1 as a possible D gene (6 bases). CDR3 length: 15 residues. Germline V gene data show CDR1 as SGHTA and CDR2 as FQGNSA. The germline V and J ends were trimmed by 5 bases and 7 bases, with 18 bases remaining between them. CDR3 protein: CASSQSRGPGQPQHF. CDR3 nucleotides: TGTGCCAGCAGCCAGAGCCGGGGGCCGGGACAGCCCCAGCATTTT.

This clonotype came up a few times. The gene calls are TRBV7-8 and TRBJ1-2, with TRBD1 identical over 8 bases. The junction had 6 bases not matched to a gene; V was cut back by 1 base and J by 8 bases. The V gene's germline CDR1 is SGHVS and CDR2 FQNEAQ. The CDR3 spans 14 residues. The CDR3 reads CASSLETGVGGYTF. For the CDR3, the DNA is TGTGCCAGCAGCTTAGAGACAGGGGTGGGCGGCTACACCTTC.

Many counts were recorded for this clonotype. The V call is TRBV29-1, the J call TRBJ2-2; D unresolved. Per germline, CDR1 SQVTM and CDR2 ANQGSEA. The CDR3 extends over 13 amino acids. Trimming stripped 4 bases from V and 1 base from J, with 7 bases between. CDR3 sequence: CSVGILNTGELFF. CDR3 nucleotide sequence: TGCAGCGTTGGGATTTTGAACACCGGGGAGCTGTTTTTT.

The chain recombines TRBV28 with TRBJ1-5; tentative D call: TRBD1 (5 bases). CDR3 size: 15 residues. Per the germline V gene, CDR1 is MDHEN and CDR2 is SYDVKM. V was trimmed by 2 bases and J by 0 bases, leaving 8 bases between them. CDR3: CASSLRTSSNQPQHF. The CDR3 DNA is TGTGCCAGCAGTTTAAGGACAAGTAGCAATCAGCCCCAGCATTTT.

This clonotype was detected ten times or more. The chain links TRBV5-1 to TRBJ1-1; D remains unclear. This CDR3 is built from 13 residues. With 0 bases removed from V and 3 bases from J, the gap between germline ends came to 6 bases. Germline CDR1 reads SGHRS; CDR2 reads YFSETQ. The CDR3 DNA reads as TGCGCCAGCAGCTTGGCGCAGGACACTGAAGCTTTCTTT. This encodes CASSLAQDTEAFF.

This clonotype was counted only a few times. The chain joins TRBV7-2 to TRBJ1-1; TRBD1 is a possible D gene (6 bases). Trimming took 2 bases from V and 4 from J, leaving 11 bases between them. This CDR3 is 14 amino acids long. Per germline, CDR1 SGHTA and CDR2 FQGNSA. The chain's CDR3 is CASSLTGPSTEAFF. The CDR3 DNA follows: TGTGCCAGCAGCTTAACAGGGCCAAGCACTGAAGCTTTCTTT.

Turning to this clonotype: Being one base from a much bigger clone, this may be a read error. The gene calls are TRBV7-9 and TRBJ2-7; 9 bases map to TRBD1. The CDR3 is made up of 12 amino acids. Germline values: CDR1 SEHNR, CDR2 FQNEAQ (reference sequence). V was clipped by 5 bases and J by 11 bases; unmatched bases: 7. The CDR3 here is CASSRDREEKYV. The CDR3 DNA is TGTGCCAGCAGCCGGGACAGGGAAGAGAAGTACGTC.